The 10 T cell receptor beta chains listed next were all sequenced from one sample in a study of blood T cell repertoires in COVID-19. Sequencing used immunoSEQ multiplex PCR; TCRdb keeps in-frame clones, though not all of them. This table holds over 95,000 clones, about 87% found once. The sequenced material came from peripheral blood. These receptors were collected from a woman aged 50 to 60 with acute or convalescent COVID-19.

The rearrangement uses TRBV30 and TRBJ1-6; tentative D call: TRBD1 (6 bases). CDR3 length equals 15 residues. V dropped 1 base and J dropped 7 bases, with 14 bases sitting between them. The germline V gene has CDR1 GTSNPN and CDR2 SVGIG (reference sequence). The CDR3 sequence: CAWSAKQGRNSPLHF. The CDR3 DNA reads as TGTGCCTGGAGTGCAAAACAGGGACGGAATTCACCCCTCCACTTT.

This clone was seen a few times. The chain joins TRBV7-9 to TRBJ1-2; D may be TRBD1 (5 bases). V shed 5 bases and J shed 4 bases, with 20 bases lying between them. This CDR3 is 16 amino acids long. Germline-derived CDR1 and CDR2 are SEHNR and FQNEAQ (reference sequence). Here the CDR3 reads CASSPWTSRNSYGYTF. The CDR3 DNA sequence: TGTGCCAGCAGCCCCTGGACATCTCGAAATAGCTATGGCTACACCTTC.

The sample holds a few counts of this clone. The rearrangement uses TRBV5-1 and TRBJ1-1, with D perhaps matching TRBD1 (6 bases). The V gene's germline CDR1 is SGHRS and CDR2 YFSETQ. The V end lost 3 bases, the J end lost 10 bases, and 19 bases lay between the germline ends. This CDR3 has 14 amino acids. The DNA for the CDR3 is TGCGCCAGCAGCTCGGCTCCAGGGGAGGGTAGAGCTTTCTTT. This codes for CASSSAPGEGRAFF.

V usage is TRBV30 and J usage is TRBJ1-1; no reliable D call. Germline CDR1 reads GTSNPN; CDR2 reads SVGIG (reference sequence). The CDR3 is made up of 14 amino acids. V lost 0 bases and J lost 1, with 9 bases in between. CDR3 bases: TGTGCCTGGAGTGTCCTCTTTCCGAACACTGAAGCTTTCTTT. Residues: CAWSVLFPNTEAFF.

The V call is TRBV6-5, the J call TRBJ1-3; a possible D gene is TRBD1 (5 bases). V shed 6 bases and J shed 0 bases, with 12 bases lying between them. In germline, CDR1 is MNHEY, CDR2 SVGAGI. The CDR3 is 15 residues long. CDR3 sequence: CASRPTGLSGNTIYF. The CDR3 DNA is TGTGCCAGCAGGCCAACAGGTCTCTCTGGAAACACCATATATTTT.

CDR3 in amino acids: CASSPARGGWTYEQYF. DNA for the CDR3: TGTGCCAGCAGCCCCGCTAGGGGGGGATGGACCTACGAGCAGTACTTC. This chain joins TRBV7-9 and TRBJ2-7, with a weak D call TRBD2 (7 bases). CDR3 size: 16 residues. V was trimmed by 5 bases and J by 2 bases, leaving 19 bases between them. Germline V lookup: CDR1 SEHNR, CDR2 FQNEAQ (reference sequence).

This chain uses TRBV30 with TRBJ2-2; no clear D. Trimming took 2 bases from V and 7 from J, leaving 8 bases between them. CDR1 and CDR2 (germline): GTSNPN, SVGIG (reference sequence). The CDR3 consists of 12 residues. Written as DNA, the CDR3 is TGTGCCTGGAGTCCTACTCACGGGGAGCTGTTTTTT. Residues: CAWSPTHGELFF.

V usage is TRBV15 and J usage is TRBJ1-3, with TRBD1 matching 8 bases. With 0 bases clipped from V and 8 bases from J, the junction kept 12 bases outside the gene matches. This CDR3 comprises 17 residues. The germline gives CDR1 LNHNV, CDR2 YYDKDF (reference sequence). The CDR3 protein is CATSRDPLGQVVDTIYF. CDR3 sequence (DNA): TGTGCCACCAGCAGAGACCCCCTGGGACAGGTAGTAGACACCATATATTTT.

The rearrangement uses TRBV19 and TRBJ1-1; D perhaps matches TRBD1 (6 bases). Germline assignment: CDR1 LNHDA and CDR2 SQIVND (reference sequence). The CDR3 has 13 residues. Trimming took 0 bases from V and 12 from J, leaving 14 bases between them. CDR3 protein: CASSIDRQVVPFF. Written as DNA, the CDR3 is TGTGCCAGTAGTATAGATCGACAGGTCGTGCCTTTCTTT.

This chain connects TRBV19 to TRBJ2-6; possible D gene TRBD1, 6 bases. The germline V gene encodes CDR1 LNHDA and CDR2 SQIVND (reference sequence). The CDR3 is 18 amino acids. V shed 10 bases and J shed 2 bases, with 24 bases lying between them. The CDR3 nucleotides are TGTGCCACTAGCCTATGGGGGCGAACTCGAACTGGGGCCAACGTCCTGACTTTC. The encoded protein is CATSLWGRTRTGANVLTF.